The subject of this entry is one TCR beta chain. Those who participated ranged in age from about 18 to 89 years and resided in 20 to 25 US areas. Participants' reported clinical history set cohort assignment. The data stem from a study of blood T cell repertoires in COVID-19. Study summary: COVID-19 samples collected from the United States, Italy and Spain covered acute and convalescent phases.

TCRdb keeps only in-frame clones here, not all; method: immunoSEQ multiplex PCR. This table holds approximately 240,000 clones, roughly 90% found once. The germline gives CDR1 SGDLS, CDR2 YYNGEE. Losses at the gene ends were 3 bases for V and 6 bases for J; bases not matched to a gene: 3. The CDR3 consists of 14 residues. V gene TRBV9 combines with J gene TRBJ1-4; 9 bases map to TRBD1. The source is a woman between 25 and 40 years old with acute COVID-19. Sequencing input: PBMCs or T cells enriched from blood (not recorded which). The CDR3 coding sequence is TGTGCCAGCAGCGGGACAGGGGTAGATGAAAAACTGTTTTTT. Translating it yields CASSGTGVDEKLFF.